Below, 17 T cell receptor beta chains from the same sample are listed, as sequenced in a study of T cell responses to AZD1222 COVID-19 vaccine. Data came from immunoSEQ multiplex PCR; TCRdb stores just in-frame clones and leaves some out. The sample comprises some 55,000 clones, about 85% of which are singletons, and 3% to 4.5% rests with the top ten. Material: peripheral blood, obtained on day 0 of AZD1222 vaccination. The receptors come from an adult in good health.

The rearrangement uses TRBV27 and TRBJ1-6, with D unclear. Trimming left V 1 base short and J 11 bases short, with 9 bases between. Germline-derived CDR1 and CDR2 are MNHEY and SMNVEV (reference sequence). This CDR3 has 13 amino acids. CDR3 residues: CASSLLDPTPLHF. Here the CDR3 DNA reads TGTGCCAGCAGTTTATTAGACCCTACACCCCTCCACTTT.

This clone has just a few counts. The rearrangement uses TRBV7-9 and TRBJ1-1, with 10 bases aligning to TRBD1. Germline V gives CDR1 SEHNR, CDR2 FQNEAQ (reference sequence). The J segment lost 6 bases and the V segment lost 1 base, leaving 11 bases of the junction unmatched. CDR3 length: 17 residues. The CDR3 DNA follows: TGTGCCAGCAGCTTAGACCGGACAGGGGGAGGGTATGCTGAAGCTTTCTTT. It specifies CASSLDRTGGGYAEAFF. The full variable domain, completed using reference TRBV7-9 and TRBJ1-1, is DTGVSQNPRHKITKRGQNVTFRCDPISEHNRLYWYRQTLGQGPEFLTYFQNEAQLEKSRLLSDRFSAERPKGSFSTLEIQRTEQGDSAMYLCASSLDRTGGGYAEAFFGQGTRLTVV.

V usage is TRBV11-2 and J usage is TRBJ1-2; D is ambiguous. The CDR3 runs to 12 residues. The germline V gene has CDR1 SGHAT and CDR2 FQNNGV. The germline V and J ends were trimmed by 0 bases and 6 bases, with 5 bases remaining between them. The CDR3 nucleotides read TGTGCCAGCAGCTTAGAGAGTAATGGCTACACCTTC. This gives the protein CASSLESNGYTF.

This chain connects TRBV2 to TRBJ2-7; 9 nucleotides agree with TRBD1. This CDR3 has 15 amino acids. Losses at the gene ends were 7 bases for V and 3 bases for J; bases not matched to a gene: 10. From germline, CDR1 is SNHLY and CDR2 FYNNEI. CDR3 nucleotides: TGTGCCAGCATCGAGTCCGGGACAGGGCACTACGAGCAGTACTTC. Its protein product is CASIESGTGHYEQYF. Using reference TRBV2 and TRBJ2-7 for the parts outside the CDR3, the full variable domain is EPEVTQTPSHQVTQMGQEVILRCVPISNHLYFYWYRQILGQKVEFLVSFYNNEISEKSEIFDDQFSVERPDGSNFTLKIRSTKLEDSAMYFCASIESGTGHYEQYFGPGTRLTVT.

This chain's CDR3 is CASSTTTGLNEKLFF. As DNA, the CDR3 is TGTGCCAGCAGCACCACGACAGGGTTGAATGAAAAACTGTTTTTT. The V call is TRBV7-3, the J call TRBJ1-4, with 7 bases aligning to TRBD1. CDR3 length: 15 residues. Unmatched junction bases numbered 8, after V lost 5 bases and J lost 5 bases. Germline CDR1 and CDR2: SGHTA and FQGTGA.

The J gene is TRBJ2-7, the V gene TRBV5-1; possible D gene TRBD1, 7 bases. V dropped 4 bases and J dropped 4 bases, with 15 bases sitting between them. The CDR3 runs to 14 residues. The V gene's germline CDR1 is SGHRS and CDR2 YFSETQ. The CDR3: CASSDQGGRYEQYF. The CDR3 DNA reads TGCGCCAGCAGCGATCAGGGGGGCCGTTACGAGCAGTACTTC.

The chain recombines TRBV27 with TRBJ2-2; weak D call: TRBD1 (5 bases). The CDR3 sequence is 15 residues long. V was clipped by 9 bases and J by 6 bases, with 20 bases between them. Germline loops: CDR1 MNHEY, CDR2 SMNVEV (reference sequence). CDR3 region: CASLKGAMGPGELFF. As DNA, the CDR3 is TGTGCCAGTCTAAAAGGGGCAATGGGCCCCGGGGAGCTGTTTTTT.

The chain has TRBV7-8 and TRBJ2-3, with 9 bases lining up with TRBD2. The length of the CDR3 is 16 residues. J was trimmed by 2 bases and V by 1 base; bases with no gene match: 4. Germline values: CDR1 SGHVS, CDR2 FQNEAQ. In DNA form, the CDR3 reads TGTGCCAGCAGCTTAGAGGCGGGGGGGACCACAGATACGCAGTATTTT. It encodes CASSLEAGGTTDTQYF.

This clone turned up a few times. The chain has TRBV6-5 and TRBJ2-7, with 9 bases fitting TRBD2. The length of the CDR3 is 13 residues. Looked up from germline, CDR1 is MNHEY and CDR2 is SVGAGI. The CDR3 DNA reads as TGTGCTTCGCCGGGTCCGGGACTAGCTCCGCAGTACTTC. It translates to CASPGPGLAPQYF.

The gene calls are TRBV28 and TRBJ1-2; TRBD1 matches 8 bases. The CDR3 totals 15 residues. CDR1 and CDR2 (germline): MDHEN, SYDVKM. V dropped 6 bases and J dropped 4; count of bases not matched to a gene: 10. CDR3: CASSITTGAGYGYTF. CDR3 nucleotides: TGTGCCAGCAGCATTACGACAGGGGCTGGCTATGGCTACACCTTC.

The chain carries TRBV2 and TRBJ1-5; D gene ambiguous. There are 14 residues in the CDR3. Trimming pared 8 bases from V and 0 bases from J, leaving 11 bases between. Germline V gives CDR1 SNHLY, CDR2 FYNNEI. Here the CDR3 reads CASRQDYSNQPQHF. The CDR3 DNA follows: TGTGCCAGCCGGCAGGATTATAGCAATCAGCCCCAGCATTTT.

The chain recombines TRBV11-2 with TRBJ1-6; D unresolved. Germline CDR1 and CDR2: SGHAT and FQNNGV. The CDR3 spans 15 residues. The V gene lost 0 bases and the J gene lost 5 bases, with 8 bases spanning the gap. The DNA for the CDR3 is TGTGCCAGCAGCTTAGAAGCAGGCAATAATTCACCCCTCCACTTT. This gives the protein CASSLEAGNNSPLHF.

This clone is a singleton in its sample. V gene TRBV6-2 or TRBV6-3 combines with J gene TRBJ2-3; D not certain. V lost 4 bases and J lost 6, with 17 bases in between. The CDR3 contains 15 residues. Germline V CDR1 and CDR2: MNHEY, SVGEGT. This CDR3 is CASSSLATNIDTQYF. The DNA of the CDR3 is TGTGCCAGCAGTTCCCTGGCAACTAACATCGATACGCAGTATTTT.

This clone was seen just once. V and J are TRBV2 and TRBJ2-3; no clear D gene. CDR1 is SNHLY and CDR2 is FYNNEI in the germline V gene. CDR3 length: 14 residues. The V end was cut by 5 bases, the J end by 1 base, with 10 bases between. The CDR3 loop reads CASSPELGTDTQYF. In DNA, the CDR3 is TGTGCCAGCAGTCCGGAACTTGGCACAGATACGCAGTATTTT.

The chain recombines TRBV29-1 with TRBJ2-1, with TRBD1 as a possible D gene (6 bases). Trimming left V 3 bases short and J 6 bases short, with 18 bases between. Germline-derived CDR1 and CDR2 are SQVTM and ANQGSEA. The CDR3 spans 15 residues. The CDR3 nucleotides are TGCAGCGTTGAGCCCTTACGACAGGACCCCAATGAGCAGTTCTTC. Translated: CSVEPLRQDPNEQFF.

The rearrangement uses TRBV11-2 and TRBJ2-7, with D tentatively TRBD1 (5 bases). The V end was cut by 3 bases, the J end by 2 bases, with 11 bases between. CDR3 length: 14 amino acids. CDR1 SGHAT and CDR2 FQNNGV come from the germline V gene. DNA of the CDR3: TGTGCCAGCAGCTTCCGCAGGGTGGCCTACGAGCAGTACTTC. Translated: CASSFRRVAYEQYF. Full variable domain (rest looked up from reference TRBV11-2 and TRBJ2-7): EAGVAQSPRYKIIEKRQSVAFWCNPISGHATLYWYQQILGQGPKLLIQFQNNGVVDDSQLPKDRFSAERLKGVDSTLKIQPAKLEDSAVYLCASSFRRVAYEQYFGPGTRLTVT.

This rearrangement joins TRBV10-2 to TRBJ2-1, with TRBD2 as a possible D gene (7 bases). Trimming took 7 bases from V and 6 from J, leaving 19 bases between them. The CDR3 is 15 amino acids. Germline assignment: CDR1 WSHSY and CDR2 SAAADI. CDR3 amino acids: CASTPEEGGLNEQFF. DNA of the CDR3: TGCGCCAGCACCCCAGAAGAGGGGGGGCTCAATGAGCAGTTCTTC.